This T cell receptor beta chain came from a study of patients and donors after allogeneic stem cell transplantation. Concerning this clonotype: The junction departs from the called germline gene at one end, perhaps through a read error.

CDR3 size: 14 residues. Germline assignment: CDR1 SGDLS and CDR2 YYNGEE. TCRdb re-called the RT-PCR reads through MiXCR, storing one row per CDR3 protein. The sample yields 150,000 to 250,000 distinct CDR3 sequences, roughly two fifths seen once. The sequence was obtained from a human donor who was either an allogeneic HSCT recipient or a stem cell or donor lymphocyte infusion donor (not recorded which). It is not recorded whose cells these are; they may come from a transplant donor. The gene calls are TRBV9 and TRBJ1-2; 9 bases agree with TRBD1. The specimen was blood, either unsorted or a sorted T cell fraction (not recorded which). This chain's CDR3 is CASSITGGPDGNTF. CDR3 bases: TGTGCCAGCAGCATAACAGGGGGCCCGGATGGCAACACCTTC. Full variable domain (outside the CDR3, taken from reference TRBV9 and TRBJ1-2): DSGVTQTPKHLITATGQRVTLRCSPRSGDLSVYWYQQSLDQGLQFLIQYYNGEERAKGNILERFSAQQFPDLHSELNLSSLELGDSALYFCASSITGGPDGNTFGSGTRLTVV.